This entry lists 8 T cell receptor beta chains sequenced from one sample in a study of sequential checkpoint blockade in melanoma. Documented treatment: randomized to nivolumab then ipilimumab (arm A) or the reverse (arm B). Libraries were prepared by immunoSEQ multiplex PCR; TCRdb keeps only in-frame clonotypes and omits some of them. The data show roughly 36,000 clones, roughly a third seen once. The sample consisted of tumor tissue (inferred from file names), taken from a patient given nivolumab and ipilimumab in sequence. Receptors were obtained from a human donor with melanoma.

This clone was seen only a few times. The V gene is TRBV6-8, the J gene TRBJ2-3; unclear D gene. This CDR3 has 13 amino acids. Trimming pared 6 bases from V and 3 bases from J, leaving 10 bases between. Per germline, CDR1 MNHGY and CDR2 SAAAGT. The CDR3 sequence: CASSLRWTDTQYF. The DNA for the CDR3 is TGTGCCAGCAGCCTCCGTTGGACAGATACGCAGTATTTT.

V is TRBV7-5 and J is TRBJ1-2. TRBV7-5 is described as a pseudogene. The CDR3 loop spans 15 amino acids. The CDR3 DNA reads as TGTGCCAGCAGCTTAGGCAGAGAGAGGGGTGGTGGCTACACCTTC. As protein: CASSLGRERGGGYTF.

This clone has a handful of counts. The chain joins TRBV11-3 to TRBJ1-1; weak D call: TRBD1 (6 bases). The V end was cut by 6 bases, the J end by 3 bases, with 26 bases between. Germline CDR1 SGHNT, CDR2 YENEEA. The CDR3 runs 18 residues. Here the CDR3 DNA reads TGTGCCAGCAGGAACAGGCAGGGAGGGAGAGGGGGGGACACTGAAGCTTTCTTT. Amino acid sequence: CASRNRQGGRGGDTEAFF.

This clone came up once. The chain joins TRBV29-1 to TRBJ2-3; TRBD1 matches at 7 bases. The V and J ends lost 6 bases and 2 bases, in that order; junction bases with no gene match: 20. CDR1 is SQVTM, CDR2 ANQGSEA, per germline. The CDR3 is 18 residues long. The CDR3 reads CSVEGRKFDRVITDTQYF. CDR3 sequence (DNA): TGCAGCGTAGAGGGCCGAAAATTCGACAGGGTGATCACAGATACGCAGTATTTT.

This sequence joins TRBV19 and TRBJ2-7; D unresolved. CDR1 LNHDA and CDR2 SQIVND come from the germline V gene (reference sequence). Trimming removed 5 bases from V and 4 bases from J, with 12 bases in between. This CDR3 region has 13 residues. The CDR3 region is CASSSTTAYEQYF. In DNA, the CDR3 is TGTGCCAGTAGTTCGACGACTGCTTACGAGCAGTACTTC.

In this sample, this clone turned up a few times. This chain links TRBV9 with TRBJ1-3; D call uncertain. CDR3 length: 15 residues. V lost 3 bases to trimming and J lost 0 bases, with 10 bases between them. The V gene's germline CDR1 is SGDLS and CDR2 YYNGEE. CDR3 in amino acids: CASSDFKNSGNTIYF. DNA of the CDR3: TGTGCCAGCAGCGACTTCAAGAACTCTGGAAACACCATATATTTT. The variable domain in full, completed from reference TRBV9 and TRBJ1-3, reads DSGVTQTPKHLITATGQRVTLRCSPRSGDLSVYWYQQSLDQGLQFLIQYYNGEERAKGNILERFSAQQFPDLHSELNLSSLELGDSALYFCASSDFKNSGNTIYFGEGSWLTVV.

The rearrangement links TRBV19 to TRBJ2-1; D gene unclear. Germline lookup yields CDR1 LNHDA and CDR2 SQIVND (reference sequence). This CDR3 region has 14 residues. Trimming left V 5 bases short and J 6 bases short, with 14 bases between. The CDR3 nucleotides read TGTGCCAGTAGTGTACAGCCACTTACCAATGAGCAGTTCTTC. Amino acid sequence: CASSVQPLTNEQFF.

This clone was seen a handful of times. Here the CDR3 reads CASRKSGLLETQYF. CDR3 nucleotides: TGTGCCAGCCGGAAATCAGGGCTTCTGGAGACCCAGTACTTC. V usage is TRBV12-5 and J usage is TRBJ2-5; weak D call: TRBD1 (5 bases). Germline lookup yields CDR1 LGHNT and CDR2 FRNRAP. This CDR3 contains 14 residues.